Following are 13 T cell receptor beta chains from one sample sequenced in a study of spatial heterogeneity in lung cancer. TCRdb reanalysed the 5' RACE reads using MiXCR and keeps one entry per CDR3 protein. The sample records over 13,000 distinct CDR3 sequences, roughly 3.9% being singletons. Time point indicated: sample taken at primary tumor resection. The sample in question was normal lung tissue next to the tumor, obtained at surgery. These receptors were collected from a male donor with early-stage non-small cell lung cancer.

This clonotype was found many times. This beta chain is a stray sequence in a library constructed for alpha chains; its clone size is not meaningful. V usage is TRBV5-1 and J usage is TRBJ2-6; no reliable D call. This CDR3 has 15 amino acids. The germline V gene has CDR1 SGHRS and CDR2 YFSETQ. The germline V and J ends were trimmed by 0 bases and 3 bases, with 7 bases remaining between them. CDR3 in DNA: TGCGCCAGCAGCTTGGCCCTCGGTGGGGCCAACGTCCTGACTTTC. Protein: CASSLALGGANVLTF.

This clonotype was detected ten times or more. Being off target in a library aimed at alpha chains, this beta chain has a size of little meaning. The rearrangement links TRBV9 to TRBJ2-2; 8 bases map to TRBD1. Germline CDR1 SGDLS, CDR2 YYNGEE. The CDR3 is 16 residues long. Trimming cost V 0 bases and J 4 bases; bases outside gene matches: 5. The CDR3 region has the DNA TGTGCCAGCAGCGTAGGAGGACAGGGAGGCACCGGGGAGCTGTTTTTT. It yields the protein CASSVGGQGGTGELFF.

This clonotype was seen many times. Little can be read into the size of this beta chain, an off-target read in a library designed for alpha chains. The J gene is TRBJ2-7, the V gene TRBV6-2 or TRBV6-3; a weak D match, TRBD2 (5 bases). V shed 8 bases and J shed 0 bases, with 14 bases lying between them. Germline V gene sequence: CDR1 MNHEY, CDR2 SVGEGT. There are 14 residues in the CDR3. As DNA, the CDR3 is TGTGCCAGCCCCTTGCCGGGGATCTCCTACGAGCAGTACTTC. Amino acid sequence: CASPLPGISYEQYF.

This clonotype appeared many times. The library was prepared for alpha chains; this beta chain is a stray read, so its frequency means little. The V and J genes are TRBV29-1 and TRBJ2-5; D possibly corresponds to TRBD1 (6 bases). The germline V and J ends were trimmed by 5 bases and 5 bases, with 9 bases remaining between them. From germline, CDR1 is SQVTM and CDR2 ANQGSEA. The CDR3 sequence is 11 residues long. CDR3 residues: CSVTTGETQYF. The CDR3, as DNA: TGCAGCGTTACGACAGGCGAGACCCAGTACTTC.

This clonotype has a count of ten or more. A library made for alpha chains picked up this beta chain off target, so its size means little. CDR3 loop: CASSTTGAQETQYF. In DNA form, the CDR3 reads TGTGCCAGTAGTACGACAGGGGCCCAAGAGACCCAGTACTTC. This sequence joins TRBV19 and TRBJ2-5; TRBD1 matches 8 bases. Losses at the gene ends were 4 bases for V and 1 base for J; bases not matched to a gene: 2. CDR3 length equals 14 residues. Germline CDR1 is LNHDA and CDR2 is SQIVND (reference sequence).

At least ten counts were recorded for this clonotype. The library was built for alpha chains, so this beta chain is an off-target read and its size means little. V usage is TRBV20-1 and J usage is TRBJ2-7; the match to TRBD2 covers 12 bases. In germline, CDR1 is DFQATT, CDR2 SNEGSKA (reference sequence). This CDR3 has 14 residues. The V segment lost 6 bases and the J segment 5 bases; nucleotides outside the gene matches: 8. CDR3 sequence (DNA): TGCAGTGCCCTCCCGACTAGCGGGAGCGACGAGCAGTACTTC. It translates to CSALPTSGSDEQYF.

This clonotype was seen at least ten times. As an off-target read in a library built for alpha chains, this beta chain has a frequency of little significance. This sequence joins TRBV7-9 and TRBJ2-7; 9 bases are shared with TRBD1. V shed 4 bases and J 5 bases; nucleotides not matched to a gene: 12. This CDR3 is built from 16 residues. The V gene's germline CDR1 is SEHNR and CDR2 FQNEAQ (reference sequence). Written as DNA, the CDR3 is TGTGCCAGCAGCTCACCCACGGGACAGGGTACCGACGAGCAGTACTTC. The encoded protein is CASSSPTGQGTDEQYF. The whole variable domain, filled in from reference TRBV7-9 and TRBJ2-7, reads DTGVSQNPRHKITKRGQNVTFRCDPISEHNRLYWYRQTLGQGPEFLTYFQNEAQLEKSRLLSDRFSAERPKGSFSTLEIQRTEQGDSAMYLCASSSPTGQGTDEQYFGPGTRLTVT.

In this sample, this clonotype turned up many times. A library made for alpha chains picked up this beta chain off target, so its size means little. The rearrangement uses TRBV29-1 and TRBJ2-3, with 12 bases lining up with TRBD2. This CDR3 spans 15 amino acids. The V segment lost 7 bases and the J segment 2 bases; nucleotides outside the gene matches: 7. Germline loops: CDR1 SQVTM, CDR2 ANQGSEA. In nucleotides, the CDR3 is TGCAGCGCCGTACTAGCGGGAGGACCCACAGATACGCAGTATTTT. It is translated as CSAVLAGGPTDTQYF.

This clonotype is termed large. The size of this beta chain means little, since it is a stray read in a library made for alpha chains. This chain uses TRBV29-1 with TRBJ2-3; D might be TRBD1 (5 bases). CDR1 SQVTM and CDR2 ANQGSEA come from the germline V gene. This CDR3 is 15 amino acids long. V was pared by 6 bases and J by 4 bases, with 20 bases between. The CDR3 region is CSVGSDTSTSDTQYF. CDR3 coding DNA: TGCAGCGTCGGGTCGGACACAAGTACTTCAGATACGCAGTATTTT.

This clonotype was recorded many times. Since it is a stray read in a library aimed at alpha chains, this beta chain has a size that is not meaningful. V is TRBV12-3 or TRBV12-4 and J is TRBJ1-4; the D gene is possibly TRBD1 (5 bases). V was pared by 3 bases and J by 8 bases, with 16 bases between. This CDR3 is 15 amino acids long. The CDR3 is CASSFYGGGREKLFF. CDR3 sequence (DNA): TGTGCCAGCAGTTTCTACGGGGGAGGTCGAGAAAAACTGTTTTTT.

The sample holds many counts of this clonotype. Since it is a stray read in a library aimed at alpha chains, this beta chain has a size that is not meaningful. This chain links TRBV28 with TRBJ2-5; tentative D call: TRBD2 (6 bases). This CDR3 comprises 14 residues. Trimming cost V 4 bases and J 5 bases, with 14 bases left between them. The germline CDR1 and CDR2 sequences are MDHEN and SYDVKM. As DNA, the CDR3 is TGTGCCAGCAGTTCCGAAACTAGCTACGAGACCCAGTACTTC. Its translation is CASSSETSYETQYF.

This clonotype occurred many times. The library was prepared for alpha chains; this beta chain is a stray read, so its frequency means little. The chain is built from TRBV28 and TRBJ2-4; tentative D call: TRBD1 (5 bases). The length of the CDR3 is 14 residues. Germline V lookup: CDR1 MDHEN, CDR2 SYDVKM. The ends were cut back, 3 bases at V and 0 bases at J, with 6 bases in the middle. This CDR3 is CASSFREAKNIQYF. The DNA for the CDR3 is TGTGCCAGCAGTTTCAGGGAAGCCAAAAACATTCAGTACTTC.

This clonotype was recorded at least ten times. This beta chain represents an off-target read in a library built for alpha chains; its size is of limited meaning. The V and J genes are TRBV7-3 and TRBJ1-2; TRBD1 agrees at 7 bases. The CDR3 contains 13 residues. The J segment lost 4 bases and the V segment lost 5 bases, leaving 4 bases of the junction unmatched. Germline V lookup: CDR1 SGHTA, CDR2 FQGTGA. CDR3 in DNA: TGTGCCAGCAGCGCGACAGGGACCTATGGCTACACCTTC. Translation: CASSATGTYGYTF.